These T cell receptor beta chains were read from a single sample in a study of blood T cell repertoires in COVID-19. Generated by immunoSEQ multiplex PCR, the TCRdb table keeps only in-frame clones and is missing some. The table lists around 430,000 clones, approximately 90% of them singletons. What was sequenced was peripheral blood. Source of these receptors: a woman aged 50 to 60 with COVID-19, enrolled during active disease. Both conserved end residues are part of each CDR3. Each record gives: D gene, J gene, clone size, V gene, CDR3 DNA, CDR3 protein. A D gene is named only where the DNA matches it firmly. Clone size is given for some rows only: seen once, a few or many times, or a class if the clone is expanded.

>-|TRBJ1-1|-|TRBV6-5
TGTGCCAGCAGTTACGGGCAGGGGGCTTTCTTT
CASSYGQGAFF
>-|TRBJ2-5|-|TRBV2
TGTGCCAGCAACACGGGACAACGAATTCAAGAGACCCAGTACTTC
CASNTGQRIQETQYF
>-|TRBJ1-5|-|TRBV19
TGTGCCAGTAGTTCCTGGAGGGGCCAGCCCCAGCATTTT
CASSSWRGQPQHF
>-|TRBJ1-2|-|TRBV11-2
TGTGCCAGCAGCTTAGATCGGAGGGGCGCGGCGGAGGGCTACACCTTC
CASSLDRRGAAEGYTF
>TRBD1|TRBJ2-1|-|TRBV5-1
TGCGCCAGCAGCCGGGGGACAGGGAGCTCCTACAATGAGCAGTTCTTC
CASSRGTGSSYNEQFF
>TRBD2|TRBJ2-3|-|TRBV4-2
TGTGCCAGCAGCCAAGATCTGGGACTAGCTACAGATACGCAGTATTTT
CASSQDLGLATDTQYF
>-|TRBJ2-3|-|TRBV3-1/TRBV3-2
TGTGCCAGCAGCCAAAACCCACAGGGTTCAGATACGCAGTATTTT
CASSQNPQGSDTQYF
>-|TRBJ1-1|-|TRBV6-5
TGTGCCAGCAGATTCGGACGGGGGAACACTGAAGCTTTCTTT
CASRFGRGNTEAFF
>TRBD1|TRBJ2-2|-|TRBV5-1
TGCGCCAGCAGCGGTCCGGGACAGACCGGGGAGCTGTTTTTT
CASSGPGQTGELFF
>TRBD1|TRBJ1-4|-|TRBV18
TGTGCCAGCTCACCAAGACAGGGAAGTGAAAAACTGTTTTTT
CASSPRQGSEKLFF
>TRBD1|TRBJ2-3|-|TRBV5-1
TGCGCCAGCAAATCAGGACAGGGGTCAGATACGCAGTATTTT
CASKSGQGSDTQYF
>-|TRBJ1-6|once|TRBV7-9
TGTGCCAGCAGCCCAAAATCTGCCCCTTCAGCCCTCCACTTT
CASSPKSAPSALHF
>TRBD1|TRBJ2-4|-|TRBV18
TGTGCCAGCTCACCCGGACAGGAAAACATTCAGTACTTC
CASSPGQENIQYF
>-|TRBJ1-1|-|TRBV19
TGTGCCAGTAGTGCCCAGAGGCACGCGGAAGCTTTCTTT
CASSAQRHAEAFF
>TRBD1|TRBJ1-5|-|TRBV5-1
TGCGCCAGCAGCTCGGGGGACAGGGAAAATCAGCCCCAGCATTTT
CASSSGDRENQPQHF
>-|TRBJ2-1|-|TRBV15
TGTGCCACCAGCAGAAGACTGTACAATGAGCAGTTCTTC
CATSRRLYNEQFF
>TRBD2|TRBJ2-2|once|TRBV6-2/TRBV6-3
TGTGCCAGCAGCATTTCTAGCGGGGGCACCGCGAACACCGGGGAGCTGTTTTTT
CASSISSGGTANTGELFF
>-|TRBJ1-2|-|TRBV7-9
TGTGCCAGCTATCGGACTGGGGGCAACTATGGCTACACCTTC
CASYRTGGNYGYTF
>-|TRBJ1-5|-|TRBV6-5
TGTGCCAGCAGTCCAGGGGCTCATCAGCCCCAGCATTTT
CASSPGAHQPQHF
>-|TRBJ2-7|-|TRBV5-1
TGCGCCAGCAGCTTGGAGGGGGAGGGGGTCTACGAGCAGTACTTC
CASSLEGEGVYEQYF
>-|TRBJ2-1|-|TRBV6-4
TGTGCCAGCAGTGATGGCAGGGGGGCTTACAATGAGCAGTTCTTC
CASSDGRGAYNEQFF
>TRBD1|TRBJ1-5|few|TRBV10-1
TGCGCCAGCCAACAGGGGGCCGATCAGCCCCAGCATTTT
CASQQGADQPQHF
>-|TRBJ2-3|-|TRBV11-3
TGTGCCAGCAGCTTAGATAACAAGACCTCTTTAAAGGGAGACACAGATACGCAGTATTTT
CASSLDNKTSLKGDTDTQYF
>-|TRBJ1-1|few|TRBV2
TGTGCCAGCAGCCCCTCACGAGGGGGGGACACTGAAGCTTTCTTT
CASSPSRGGDTEAFF
>TRBD1|TRBJ1-6|-|TRBV4-1
TGCGCCAGCAGCCAAGCAAAGACAGGGAAGGTCTCACCCCTCCACTTT
CASSQAKTGKVSPLHF
>-|TRBJ2-2|-|TRBV27
TGTGCCAGCGCTAAACAGGTATCGAACACCGGGGAGCTGTTTTTT
CASAKQVSNTGELFF
>-|TRBJ1-2|-|TRBV6-1
TGTGCCAGCAGTGAACTGGGGCTGCTCTATGGCTACACCTTC
CASSELGLLYGYTF
>TRBD1|TRBJ1-2|-|TRBV19
TGTGCCAGTAGTGACCAGGGGGCGCCTAACTATGGCTACACCTTC
CASSDQGAPNYGYTF
>TRBD1|TRBJ2-7|once|TRBV6-5
TGTGCCACCAAAGGGCAGGGGGCGTCCTACGAGCAGTACTTC
CATKGQGASYEQYF
>TRBD1|TRBJ1-2|-|TRBV5-1
TGCGCCAGCAGCTTGGAGACAGGGGTCGGGCGTGGCTACACCTTC
CASSLETGVGRGYTF
>TRBD2|TRBJ2-3|-|TRBV6-5
TGTGCCAGCAGGATGGGGCGGGGGGCCACAGATACGCAGTATTTT
CASRMGRGATDTQYF
>-|TRBJ1-2|-|TRBV12-3/TRBV12-4
TGTGCCAGCCTAGGAGGTTCGCTATATGGCTACACCTTC
CASLGGSLYGYTF
>-|TRBJ1-3|-|TRBV11-2
TGTGCCAGCAGCTTAGTATCGGGAAACACCATATATTTT
CASSLVSGNTIYF
>TRBD1|TRBJ1-6|once|TRBV18
TGTGCCAGCTCCCCGAGCGAGACAGGGGGCGGCAATTCACCCCTCCACTTT
CASSPSETGGGNSPLHF
>TRBD1|TRBJ1-3|-|TRBV7-8
TGTGCCAGCAGCTTATTCCAAAGCAGGGGGGGAAACACCATATATTTT
CASSLFQSRGGNTIYF
>-|TRBJ2-7|once|TRBV11-2
TGTGCCAGCAGCTTAGTTTCAGGGCGCTACGAGCAGTACTTC
CASSLVSGRYEQYF
>-|TRBJ2-7|once|TRBV6-6
TGTGCCAGCAGTTACTCGACAGACTCCTACGAGCAGTACTTC
CASSYSTDSYEQYF
>-|TRBJ2-7|once|TRBV5-1
TGCGCCAGCAGCCCTACCGGGACATTCTACGAGCAGTACTTC
CASSPTGTFYEQYF
>TRBD1|TRBJ1-5|once|TRBV6-5
TGTGCCAGCAGTTGGGACAGGTCCGATGGTCAGCCCCAGCATTTT
CASSWDRSDGQPQHF
>TRBD1|TRBJ1-5|few|TRBV2
TGTGCCAGCAGCCCGACAGGGGTTAGCAATCAGCCCCAGCATTTT
CASSPTGVSNQPQHF
>-|TRBJ1-1|-|TRBV29-1
TGCAGCGTTCACCGCAGGCAGGCAAACACTGAAGCTTTCTTT
CSVHRRQANTEAFF
>TRBD1|TRBJ1-5|-|TRBV3-1/TRBV3-2
TGTGCCAGCAGCCGAACAGGGGGCCTAAATCAGCCCCAGCATTTT
CASSRTGGLNQPQHF
>-|TRBJ2-4|-|TRBV6-5
TGTGCCAGCAGTTTACACGGGGAGGTGCAGTACTTC
CASSLHGEVQYF
>-|TRBJ2-2|-|TRBV5-1
TGCGCCAGCAGCTTGGCAGGGGGGACCACCGGGGAGCTGTTTTTT
CASSLAGGTTGELFF
>-|TRBJ1-5|-|TRBV19
TGTGCCAGTGTTAAGGTTGGGGCCACTCTGGTTAATCAGCCCCAGCATTTT
CASVKVGATLVNQPQHF